The 27 T cell receptor beta chains below come from one sample, sequenced in a study of CD8 T cells in ankylosing spondylitis. The study's findings and limits: Blood of patients with ankylosing spondylitis appeared to be characterized by a TCR beta motif of 8 or 9 highly homologous variants.

Their recognized antigens are unknown. MiXCR, applied by TCRdb to the 5' RACE reads, yields one record per CDR3 protein. This table holds hundreds of thousands of distinct CDR3 sequences, roughly 17% found once. The sample taken for sequencing was blood, either unsorted or a sorted T cell fraction (not recorded which). Receptors originate from a male donor with ankylosing spondylitis.

This clonotype was picked up a small number of times. The J gene is TRBJ2-7, the V gene TRBV27, with 10 bases fitting TRBD2. The V gene's germline CDR1 is MNHEY and CDR2 SMNVEV (reference sequence). V shed 5 bases, J shed 2 bases, and the junction held 3 bases outside the gene matches. The CDR3 contains 14 residues. The CDR3 DNA follows: TGTGCCAGCAGTACTAGCGGGAAGACCTACGAGCAGTACTTC. It specifies CASSTSGKTYEQYF.

This clonotype came up many times. The V and J genes are TRBV7-8 and TRBJ1-6, with 7 bases lining up with TRBD1. The ends lost 5 bases at V and 3 bases at J; junction bases unmatched: 7. CDR1 SGHVS and CDR2 FQNEAQ come from the germline V gene. This CDR3 region has 16 residues. CDR3 nucleotides: TGTGCCAGCAGCACCCAGGGGGGAAGCTATAATTCACCCCTCCACTTT. This codes for CASSTQGGSYNSPLHF.

This clonotype has only a few counts. V gene TRBV27 combines with J gene TRBJ2-7, with TRBD1 matching over 8 bases. In germline, CDR1 is MNHEY, CDR2 SMNVEV (reference sequence). There are 14 residues in the CDR3. V gave up 4 bases and J gave up 7 bases; unmatched junction bases: 9. The DNA of the CDR3 is TGTGCCAGCAGTTCCCGACAGGGGCGGGGAGAGCAGTACTTC. As protein: CASSSRQGRGEQYF.

The rearrangement joins TRBV6-1 to TRBJ1-6; 7 nucleotides agree with TRBD1. V shed 3 bases, J shed 11 bases, and the junction held 16 bases outside the gene matches. The CDR3 runs to 17 residues. Germline assignment: CDR1 MNHNS and CDR2 SASEGT. The CDR3 spells CASSDLGAGGLLAPLHF. The CDR3 coding sequence is TGTGCCAGCAGTGACCTAGGGGCAGGGGGTCTTTTAGCACCCCTCCACTTT.

This clonotype was observed many times. The chain recombines TRBV12-3 or TRBV12-4 with TRBJ1-6; D ambiguous. The ends were cut back, 2 bases at V and 7 bases at J, with 3 bases in the middle. The CDR3 contains 12 residues. CDR3 region: CASSLKNSPLHF. The CDR3 DNA is TGTGCCAGCAGTTTAAAAAATTCACCCCTCCACTTT.

The chain employs TRBV18 and TRBJ1-2; 9 nucleotides line up with TRBD1. The CDR3 has 13 amino acids. V trimming: 6 bases; J trimming: 6 bases; junction bases outside the gene matches: 5. The V gene's germline CDR1 is KGHSH and CDR2 LQKENI. CDR3 DNA: TGTGCCAGCTCCCGGGACAGGGATGATGGCTACACCTTC. Translating it yields CASSRDRDDGYTF.

This clonotype has only a few counts. The chain combines TRBV3-1 with TRBJ2-1; possible D gene TRBD1, 5 bases. The V and J ends lost 4 bases and 4 bases respectively, with 11 bases between them. CDR1 LGHDT and CDR2 YNNKEL come from the germline V gene (reference sequence). The CDR3 consists of 14 residues. For the CDR3, the DNA is TGTGCCAGCAGCCTGACAGTTGGGTACAATGAGCAGTTCTTC. Amino acids: CASSLTVGYNEQFF.

This clonotype was picked up a small number of times. The chain couples TRBV7-6 to TRBJ2-2; 7 nucleotides line up with TRBD1. CDR3 length: 15 residues. Germline assignment: CDR1 SGHVS and CDR2 FNYEAQ. Trimming at V came to 5 bases and at J to 0 bases, leaving 3 bases not matched to a gene. CDR3 sequence: CASSIRGPNTGELFF. Written as DNA, the CDR3 is TGTGCCAGCAGCATAAGGGGGCCGAACACCGGGGAGCTGTTTTTT. The entire variable domain, with the rest obtained from reference TRBV7-6 and TRBJ2-2, is as follows: GAGVSQSPRYKVTKRGQDVALRCDPISGHVSLYWYRQALGQGPEFLTYFNYEAQQDKSGLPNDRFSAERPEGSISTLTIQRTEQRDSAMYRCASSIRGPNTGELFFGEGSRLTVL.

There are many counts of this clonotype. The chain has TRBV7-2 and TRBJ2-4, with D unresolved. Looked up from germline, CDR1 is SGHTA and CDR2 is FQGNSA. The length of the CDR3 is 15 residues. V was trimmed by 2 bases and J by 0 bases, leaving 8 bases between them. Here the CDR3 reads CASSLNRLAKNIQYF. CDR3 sequence (DNA): TGTGCCAGCAGCTTAAACCGACTAGCCAAAAACATTCAGTACTTC.

This clonotype was seen many times. V gene TRBV28 combines with J gene TRBJ1-1; D is undetermined. CDR3 length equals 12 residues. Germline V gene sequence: CDR1 MDHEN, CDR2 SYDVKM. Trimming cost V 6 bases and J 5 bases, with 10 bases left between them. CDR3 nucleotides: TGTGCCAGCAGGGCCGGAGGAACTGAAGCTTTCTTT. Amino acid sequence: CASRAGGTEAFF.

This clonotype was counted a few times. The chain has TRBV7-9 and TRBJ2-3; D not certain. CDR1 and CDR2 from the germline V gene are SEHNR and FQNEAQ (reference sequence). V lost 5 bases to trimming and J lost 1 base, with 10 bases between them. This CDR3 has 14 residues. The CDR3 nucleotides are TGTGCCAGCAGCCTCCGGATTGGCACAGATACGCAGTATTTT. Translated, it gives CASSLRIGTDTQYF.

Ten or more counts support this clonotype. V usage is TRBV4-1 and J usage is TRBJ1-5; a possible D gene is TRBD1 (6 bases). The germline V gene encodes CDR1 MGHRA and CDR2 YSYEKL. CDR3 size: 18 residues. The V end lost 1 base, the J end lost 7 bases, and 23 bases lay between the germline ends. The CDR3 DNA reads TGCGCCAGCAGCCAAGGCGGGATTGGGGGGGGCGCAGGACAGCCCCAGCATTTT. This codes for CASSQGGIGGGAGQPQHF.

Ten or more counts support this clonotype. The chain is built from TRBV12-3 or TRBV12-4 and TRBJ1-3; TRBD1 matches at 8 bases. The junction had 6 bases not matched to a gene; V was cut back by 7 bases and J by 4 bases. The length of the CDR3 is 14 residues. The CDR3 sequence is CASTQGAKGNTIYF. DNA for the CDR3: TGTGCCAGCACCCAGGGGGCGAAAGGAAACACCATATATTTT.

This chain connects TRBV5-1 to TRBJ2-2; D might be TRBD2 (6 bases). From germline, CDR1 is SGHRS and CDR2 YFSETQ. There are 17 residues in the CDR3. V lost 1 base, J lost 3 bases, and 16 bases lay in between. CDR3 DNA: TGCGCCAGCAGCTTGATCCGGTCTAGCGAGGACACCGGGGAGCTGTTTTTT. The encoded protein is CASSLIRSSEDTGELFF.

This clonotype has ten or more counts. The chain joins TRBV12-3 or TRBV12-4 to TRBJ1-5, with 8 bases fitting TRBD1. The CDR3 contains 14 residues. The V and J ends lost 5 bases and 4 bases, in that order; junction bases with no gene match: 4. The CDR3 DNA sequence: TGTGCCAGCAGTGGCGACAGGGGTAATCAGCCCCAGCATTTT. It codes for CASSGDRGNQPQHF.

This clonotype was detected many times. J is TRBJ2-3 and V is TRBV5-1; 7 bases are a match to TRBD2. CDR3 size: 15 residues. CDR1 SGHRS and CDR2 YFSETQ come from the germline V gene. The junction had 10 bases not matched to a gene; V was cut back by 7 bases and J by 2 bases. CDR3 in DNA: TGCGCCAGCGGGATTACCGGGACTACCACAGATACGCAGTATTTT. This codes for CASGITGTTTDTQYF.

The chain links TRBV7-9 to TRBJ2-2; D gene unclear. Germline V gene lookup returns CDR1 SEHNR and CDR2 FQNEAQ (reference sequence). V was shortened by 4 bases and J by 3 bases, with 12 bases between the two germline ends. CDR3 length equals 15 residues. The CDR3 bases are TGTGCCAGCAGCTCACCTGCCCTATACACCGGGGAGCTGTTTTTT. As protein: CASSSPALYTGELFF.

This clonotype has more than one count but fewer than ten. The chain recombines TRBV15 with TRBJ2-7, with D possibly matching TRBD1 (6 bases). The ends were cut back, 3 bases at V and 2 bases at J, with 11 bases in the middle. Per the germline V gene, CDR1 is LNHNV and CDR2 is YYDKDF (reference sequence). This CDR3 spans 14 amino acids. The CDR3, as DNA: TGTGCCACCAGCAGTCAAAGGGGGACCTACGAGCAGTACTTC. Translation gives CATSSQRGTYEQYF.

J is TRBJ1-2 and V is TRBV6-5, with a possible D match to TRBD1 (6 bases). Trimming removed 4 bases at V and 5 bases at J, with 20 bases between. In germline, CDR1 is MNHEY, CDR2 SVGAGI. This CDR3 is 16 amino acids long. CDR3 sequence (DNA): TGTGCCAGCAGTTCCCCCAAAAACAGGGAGTGGTATGGCTACACCTTC. Its translation: CASSSPKNREWYGYTF.

This clonotype has just a few counts. The chain employs TRBV12-3 or TRBV12-4 and TRBJ1-1, with D hard to call. Trimming took off 8 bases at V and 0 bases at J, with 10 bases between the two ends. The CDR3 contains 13 residues. The CDR3 reads CASEKQLNTEAFF. The CDR3 DNA is TGTGCCAGCGAGAAACAGCTGAACACTGAAGCTTTCTTT.

The CDR3 loop is CASSQPTDSSYNEQFF. The CDR3 DNA sequence: TGCGCCAGCAGCCAACCGACCGACAGCTCCTACAATGAGCAGTTCTTC. This chain uses TRBV5-1 with TRBJ2-1; a possible D gene is TRBD1 (5 bases). The germline CDR1 and CDR2 sequences are SGHRS and YFSETQ. This CDR3 has 16 amino acids. V lost 4 bases to trimming and J lost 0 bases, with 14 bases between them.

This chain joins TRBV20-1 and TRBJ1-2, with D possibly being TRBD1 (6 bases). This CDR3 has 15 amino acids. V lost 0 bases to trimming and J lost 5 bases, with 16 bases between them. The germline CDR1 and CDR2 sequences are DFQATT and SNEGSKA (reference sequence). This chain's CDR3 is CSARDPPARGYGYTF. The CDR3 DNA follows: TGCAGTGCTAGAGATCCGCCAGCAAGGGGGTATGGCTACACCTTC.

This clonotype came up a few times. The CDR3 nucleotides read TGTGCCAGCAGCTTAGGGGGCGGAGCGGGAGGCACCTACGAGCAGTACTTC. This encodes CASSLGGGAGGTYEQYF. The J gene is TRBJ2-7, the V gene TRBV7-2, with 9 bases fitting TRBD2. The junction had 9 bases not matched to a gene; V was cut back by 1 base and J by 2 bases. Germline loops: CDR1 SGHTA, CDR2 FQGNSA. The CDR3 totals 17 residues.

J is TRBJ1-5 and V is TRBV19; D possibly corresponds to TRBD1 (5 bases). The V gene lost 3 bases and the J gene lost 5 bases, with 17 bases spanning the gap. The CDR3 totals 16 residues. Germline lookup yields CDR1 LNHDA and CDR2 SQIVND (reference sequence). DNA for the CDR3: TGTGCCAGTAGTATTGACCCCCGACGGGGGTATCAGCCCCAGCATTTT. Amino acids: CASSIDPRRGYQPQHF. The complete variable domain, with remaining parts taken from reference TRBV19 and TRBJ1-5, reads DGGITQSPKYLFRKEGQNVTLSCEQNLNHDAMYWYRQDPGQGLRLIYYSQIVNDFQKGDIAEGYSVSREKKESFPLTVTSAQKNPTAFYLCASSIDPRRGYQPQHFGDGTRLSIL.

There are a few counts of this clonotype. The chain uses TRBV4-1 and TRBJ2-7, with D perhaps matching TRBD1 (6 bases). The CDR3 runs 14 residues. Trimming took off 2 bases at V and 5 bases at J, with 13 bases between the two ends. Germline CDR1 and CDR2: MGHRA and YSYEKL. The CDR3 spells CASSQQGSGDEQYF. The DNA of the CDR3 is TGCGCCAGCAGCCAACAGGGGTCTGGGGACGAGCAGTACTTC.

There are many counts of this clonotype. V gene TRBV12-3 or TRBV12-4 combines with J gene TRBJ1-6; D gene unclear. Trimming stripped 4 bases from V and 8 bases from J, with 9 bases between. The CDR3 runs to 13 residues. The CDR3 DNA sequence: TGTGCCAGCAGTTCCGAAACTTATTCACCCCTCCACTTT. Its translation: CASSSETYSPLHF.

The chain carries TRBV27 and TRBJ2-7; the D is unclear. The germline V and J ends were trimmed by 7 bases and 0 bases, with 16 bases remaining between them. The CDR3 totals 15 residues. Germline V gene sequence: CDR1 MNHEY, CDR2 SMNVEV (reference sequence). This CDR3 reads CASTYPTSASYEQYF. In DNA, the CDR3 is TGTGCCAGCACCTACCCCACGTCAGCCTCCTACGAGCAGTACTTC.